Below, 23 T cell receptor beta chains from the same sample are listed, as sequenced in a study of cytomegalovirus exposure and HLA in healthy donors (TCRdb year 2017). Library preparation used the immunoSEQ multiplex PCR assay. For the multiplex PCR, a mixture combining 60 forward primers for TCR Vbeta segments and 13 reverse primers for TCR Jbeta segments was used. TCRdb limited this immuneACCESS table to in-frame rearrangements with V and J called. A share of clones is missing; checked studies link under half to unresolved V genes, and the rest is unexplained. The sample table holds 80,000 to 100,000 clones, of which under 75% were seen once. The ten largest clones capture roughly 2.5% of the sample. The sequenced material came from PBMCs. These receptor sequences come from a middle-aged man in good health and CMV-seronegative.

V and J are TRBV19 and TRBJ1-1; 10 positions match TRBD1. Trimming removed 6 bases from V and 3 bases from J; junction bases left unmatched: 10. In germline, CDR1 is LNHDA, CDR2 SQIVND (reference sequence). This CDR3 comprises 16 residues. The CDR3 region is CASSTTDRGRYTEAFF. In DNA, the CDR3 is TGTGCCAGTAGCACAACCGACAGGGGGCGGTACACTGAAGCTTTCTTT.

In its sample, this clone was seen once. The CDR3: CASSQVAGTRGGNEQFF. The CDR3 nucleotides read TGCGCCAGCAGCCAAGTGGCCGGGACTAGAGGAGGCAATGAGCAGTTCTTC. The chain uses TRBV4-1 and TRBJ2-1, with 8 bases fitting TRBD2. This CDR3 comprises 17 residues. Germline assignment: CDR1 MGHRA and CDR2 YSYEKL. V lost 1 base, J lost 6 bases, and 11 bases stayed unmatched.

Of note for this clone: A junction boundary mismatches the germline segment, possibly from a read error. The V gene is TRBV7-9, the J gene TRBJ2-1; possibly TRBD1 for D (8 bases). The CDR3 is 17 amino acids. Germline V gene data show CDR1 as SEHNR and CDR2 as FQNEAQ (reference sequence). CDR3 DNA sequence: TGTTCCAGCAGCTTAGGGAGGGCAGGGGGCATCTACAATGAGCAGTTCTTC. It encodes CSSSLGRAGGIYNEQFF.

V usage is TRBV6-1 and J usage is TRBJ1-5; tentatively, D is TRBD1 (5 bases). Germline V gives CDR1 MNHNS, CDR2 SASEGT. The ends were cut back, 2 bases at V and 5 bases at J, with 13 bases in the middle. The CDR3 sequence is 15 residues long. DNA for the CDR3: TGTGCCAGCAGTGAATGGGAGGGGCCCTATCAGCCCCAGCATTTT. As protein: CASSEWEGPYQPQHF.

The rearrangement joins TRBV5-8 to TRBJ2-3; D gene unclear. The CDR3 contains 12 residues. In germline, CDR1 is SGHTS, CDR2 YDEGEE. The V end lost 5 bases, the J end lost 7 bases, and 11 bases lay between the germline ends. CDR3 coding DNA: TGTGCCAGCAGTTTCCAGGTGAATACGCAGTATTTT. Translating gives CASSFQVNTQYF. Based on the CDR3 plus reference TRBV5-8 and TRBJ2-3, the full variable domain is EAGVTQSPTHLIKTRGQQATLRCSPISGHTSVYWYQQALGLGLQFLLWYDEGEERNRGNFPPRFSGRQFPNYSSELNVNALELEDSALYLCASSFQVNTQYFGPGTRLTVL.

V usage is TRBV28 and J usage is TRBJ2-2; perhaps TRBD1 as D (6 bases). Germline lookup yields CDR1 MDHEN and CDR2 SYDVKM. Trimming took off 5 bases at V and 7 bases at J, with 20 bases between the two ends. The CDR3 is made up of 16 amino acids. CDR3 residues: CASSPPKTGRGGELFF. The CDR3 nucleotides read TGTGCCAGCAGTCCCCCGAAAACAGGGCGCGGCGGGGAGCTGTTTTTT. The variable domain in full, completed from reference TRBV28 and TRBJ2-2, reads DVKVTQSSRYLVKRTGEKVFLECVQDMDHENMFWYRQDPGLGLRLIYFSYDVKMKEKGDIPEGYSVSREKKERFSLILESASTNQTSMYLCASSPPKTGRGGELFFGEGSRLTVL.

The chain carries TRBV28 and TRBJ2-7, with D possibly matching TRBD2 (5 bases). Between the trimmed V and J ends, which lost 5 bases and 7 bases, there was a span of 18 bases. CDR1 is MDHEN, CDR2 SYDVKM, per germline. The CDR3 runs 14 residues. The CDR3 coding sequence is TGTGCCAGCAGTCCTCCGGGTCCAACGGGGGAGCAGTACTTC. Translated: CASSPPGPTGEQYF. The complete variable domain, with remaining parts taken from reference TRBV28 and TRBJ2-7, reads DVKVTQSSRYLVKRTGEKVFLECVQDMDHENMFWYRQDPGLGLRLIYFSYDVKMKEKGDIPEGYSVSREKKERFSLILESASTNQTSMYLCASSPPGPTGEQYFGPGTRLTVT.

The gene calls are TRBV5-1 and TRBJ2-3; 7 bases are shared with TRBD2. The length of the CDR3 is 15 residues. J lost 1 base, V lost 2 bases, and 4 bases had no gene match. In germline, CDR1 is SGHRS, CDR2 YFSETQ. CDR3 in DNA: TGCGCCAGCAGCTTTACTAGCGCCCGCACAGATACGCAGTATTTT. It codes for CASSFTSARTDTQYF.

This clone was observed a few times. The chain is built from TRBV7-6 and TRBJ1-2, with D possibly being TRBD1 (6 bases). The CDR3 has 15 amino acids. Germline values: CDR1 SGHVS, CDR2 FNYEAQ. Trimming cost V 1 base and J 3 bases, with 12 bases left between them. CDR3 sequence (DNA): TGTGCCAGCAGCTTAGATATTACAGGGTACTATGGCTACACCTTC. This codes for CASSLDITGYYGYTF.

This chain joins TRBV4-2 and TRBJ2-7; D is ambiguous. The CDR3 spans 16 residues. V shed 0 bases and J shed 0 bases, with 12 bases lying between them. Germline V gene data show CDR1 as LGHNA and CDR2 as YNFKEQ. The CDR3 coding sequence is TGTGCCAGCAGCCAAGAGTCCGGGTTGAGCTCCTACGAGCAGTACTTC. Its translation is CASSQESGLSSYEQYF.

The table lists this clone with a count of one. V is TRBV6-1 and J is TRBJ1-2; D remains ambiguous. The CDR3 extends over 14 amino acids. V dropped 1 base and J dropped 6 bases, with 12 bases sitting between them. In germline, CDR1 is MNHNS, CDR2 SASEGT. The DNA for the CDR3 is TGTGCCAGCAGTGAAGGTCGTACAGCGGATGGCTACACCTTC. Translation: CASSEGRTADGYTF.

This chain links TRBV28 with TRBJ1-2; the D is unclear. This CDR3 has 13 residues. Germline CDR1 reads MDHEN; CDR2 reads SYDVKM. V was trimmed by 4 bases and J by 4 bases, leaving 10 bases between them. The CDR3: CASSSSGPYGYTF. CDR3 coding DNA: TGTGCCAGCAGTTCCTCCGGTCCCTATGGCTACACCTTC.

This chain links TRBV18 with TRBJ1-1; 7 bases align to TRBD1. The CDR3 totals 14 residues. CDR1 and CDR2 from the germline V gene are KGHSH and LQKENI. V lost 4 bases and J lost 3; bases outside the gene matches: 5. The CDR3 loop is CASSRGQPDTEAFF. The CDR3 DNA reads as TGTGCCAGCTCACGGGGACAGCCGGACACTGAAGCTTTCTTT.

CDR3 nucleotides: TGTGCCAGCACCACGACAGGGCCGTATAATGAAAAACTGTTTTTT. Translated: CASTTTGPYNEKLFF. The genes are TRBV6-5 and TRBJ1-4, with TRBD1 identical over 7 bases. CDR1 is MNHEY, CDR2 SVGAGI, per germline. After removal of 7 bases from V and 4 bases from J, the junction contained 9 bases not matched to a gene. The CDR3 totals 15 residues.

The chain uses TRBV28 and TRBJ1-2; the D gene is possibly TRBD1 (5 bases). The CDR3 is 15 amino acids. Germline CDR1 MDHEN, CDR2 SYDVKM. Trimming stripped 4 bases from V and 7 bases from J, with 19 bases between. This chain's CDR3 is CASSWGRGDLIGYTF. CDR3 coding DNA: TGTGCCAGCAGTTGGGGCCGGGGGGACTTGATTGGCTACACCTTC.

Only a few counts were recorded for this clone. J is TRBJ2-1 and V is TRBV5-1; 11 bases align to TRBD2. Germline V lookup: CDR1 SGHRS, CDR2 YFSETQ. The CDR3 extends over 15 amino acids. V gave up 3 bases and J gave up 4 bases; unmatched junction bases: 3. CDR3 amino acids: CASSWLAGGYNEQFF. The CDR3 DNA follows: TGCGCCAGCAGCTGGCTAGCGGGAGGATACAATGAGCAGTTCTTC.

The chain couples TRBV5-1 to TRBJ1-1; TRBD1 might be the D (5 bases). The CDR3 runs 15 residues. Trimming removed 5 bases from V and 2 bases from J, with 16 bases in between. Germline CDR1 SGHRS, CDR2 YFSETQ. CDR3 residues: CASREGYGTNTEAFF. The CDR3 nucleotides read TGCGCCAGCAGGGAGGGCTACGGGACTAACACTGAAGCTTTCTTT. Full variable domain (outside the CDR3, taken from reference TRBV5-1 and TRBJ1-1): KAGVTQTPRYLIKTRGQQVTLSCSPISGHRSVSWYQQTPGQGLQFLFEYFSETQRNKGNFPGRFSGRQFSNSRSEMNVSTLELGDSALYLCASREGYGTNTEAFFGQGTRLTVV.

CDR3: CSVEDTHGGETQYF. The CDR3 nucleotides are TGCAGCGTTGAAGACACGCACGGGGGGGAGACCCAGTACTTC. The rearrangement uses TRBV29-1 and TRBJ2-5, with TRBD2 identical over 7 bases. The J segment lost 5 bases and the V segment lost 0 bases, leaving 6 bases of the junction unmatched. CDR1 and CDR2 from the germline V gene are SQVTM and ANQGSEA. The CDR3 runs 14 residues.

The chain recombines TRBV15 with TRBJ1-1; D remains ambiguous. CDR1 is LNHNV, CDR2 YYDKDF, per germline (reference sequence). This CDR3 is built from 15 residues. Trimming left V 0 bases short and J 0 bases short, with 8 bases between. CDR3 bases: TGTGCCACCAGCAGAGATGGGGAGCTGAACACTGAAGCTTTCTTT. Translating gives CATSRDGELNTEAFF.

V gene TRBV28 combines with J gene TRBJ2-7, with a weak D call TRBD2 (5 bases). The germline V gene encodes CDR1 MDHEN and CDR2 SYDVKM. The CDR3 loop spans 13 amino acids. V gave up 8 bases and J gave up 4 bases, with 15 bases separating them. The CDR3 coding sequence is TGTGCCAGCTTCGGGAATGAAAGATACGAGCAGTACTTC. This translates into CASFGNERYEQYF.

V usage is TRBV19 and J usage is TRBJ2-2; weak D call: TRBD2 (5 bases). The germline gives CDR1 LNHDA, CDR2 SQIVND (reference sequence). This CDR3 region has 18 residues. Trimming shortened V by 2 bases and J by 0 bases, and 16 bases separated the two germline ends. The CDR3 sequence: CASSIFGIGPANTGELFF. Here the CDR3 DNA reads TGTGCCAGTAGTATATTCGGGATCGGACCCGCGAACACCGGGGAGCTGTTTTTT.

The chain has TRBV27 and TRBJ1-1; D remains unclear. The CDR3 runs to 15 residues. Per germline, CDR1 MNHEY and CDR2 SMNVEV (reference sequence). Trimming shortened V by 7 bases and J by 0 bases, and 15 bases separated the two germline ends. Here the CDR3 DNA reads TGTGCCAGCATCAGGAGGAGTTTAATGAACACTGAAGCTTTCTTT. It encodes CASIRRSLMNTEAFF.

V and J are TRBV18 and TRBJ2-6; D is possibly TRBD1 (7 bases). CDR3 size: 18 residues. Germline V gene lookup returns CDR1 KGHSH and CDR2 LQKENI. V lost 1 base and J 0 bases, leaving 13 bases between the germline ends. The CDR3 bases are TGTGCCAGCTCACCACTGGAGGGGGCAGTCTCTGGGGCCAACGTCCTGACTTTC. Protein: CASSPLEGAVSGANVLTF.